The 20 T cell receptor beta chains below all came from one sample that was sequenced in a study of blood T cells in healthy people across ages. Together with a sample-barcoded 5' primer, a J-beta primer mix was included in a second PCR lasting about 7 to 12 cycles. TCRdb reprocessed the 5' RACE reads with MiXCR, giving one entry per CDR3 protein. The repertoire holds hundreds of thousands of distinct CDR3 sequences, with approximately 60% as singletons. Sequencing was carried out using blood. The receptors shown here come from a man aged 35-49 years in good health.

V and J are TRBV7-9 and TRBJ2-3, with a possible D match to TRBD2 (6 bases). The V gene's germline CDR1 is SEHNR and CDR2 FQNEAQ (reference sequence). V lost 5 bases and J lost 2, with 17 bases in between. CDR3 size: 16 residues. CDR3 region: CASSPKPRGNTDTQYF. The CDR3 region has the DNA TGTGCCAGCAGCCCGAAACCGCGGGGAAACACAGATACGCAGTATTTT.

The chain uses TRBV20-1 and TRBJ2-7; 9 nucleotides agree with TRBD2. The CDR3 contains 15 residues. CDR1 is DFQATT and CDR2 is SNEGSKA in the germline V gene (reference sequence). The junction had 11 bases not matched to a gene; V was cut back by 5 bases and J by 3 bases. The CDR3 sequence: CSAEGASGNDYEQYF. The CDR3 DNA is TGCAGTGCTGAGGGGGCTAGCGGGAACGACTACGAGCAGTACTTC.

In its sample, this clonotype was seen a few times. The chain is built from TRBV20-1 and TRBJ2-1; 13 bases are shared with TRBD2. The length of the CDR3 is 15 residues. Germline trimming cut 5 bases from V and 7 bases from J; bases unmatched to any gene: 8. CDR1 is DFQATT and CDR2 is SNEGSKA in the germline V gene (reference sequence). CDR3 residues: CSADRGLAGKNEQFF. Written as DNA, the CDR3 is TGCAGTGCTGACCGGGGACTAGCGGGAAAGAATGAGCAGTTCTTC.

This clonotype was seen just once. V gene TRBV5-5 combines with J gene TRBJ2-7; D might be TRBD1 (5 bases). The CDR3 consists of 15 residues. V was cut by 1 base and J by 3 bases, with 14 bases left in between. CDR1 is SGHKS, CDR2 YYEKEE, per germline (reference sequence). The CDR3, as DNA: TGTGCCAGCAGCTTGAGTGCAGGGCAGGTCTACGAGCAGTACTTC. Translating gives CASSLSAGQVYEQYF. Full variable domain (outside the CDR3, taken from reference TRBV5-5 and TRBJ2-7): DAGVTQSPTHLIKTRGQQVTLRCSPISGHKSVSWYQQVLGQGPQFIFQYYEKEERGRGNFPDRFSARQFPNYSSELNVNALLLGDSALYLCASSLSAGQVYEQYFGPGTRLTVT.

In its sample, this clonotype was seen a few times. The V and J genes are TRBV7-2 and TRBJ2-5; 9 bases match TRBD2. V was clipped by 2 bases and J by 11 bases; unmatched bases: 15. The CDR3 consists of 16 residues. Germline CDR1 and CDR2: SGHTA and FQGNSA. CDR3 sequence reads: CASSLRTGLAPNEQYF. The CDR3 DNA sequence: TGTGCCAGCAGCTTACGGACGGGACTAGCCCCCAATGAGCAGTACTTC.

This clonotype was seen more than once but under ten times. The chain employs TRBV27 and TRBJ2-1, with D possibly TRBD2 on 7 matching bases. Trimming pared 11 bases from V and 2 bases from J, leaving 13 bases between. There are 13 residues in the CDR3. Germline-derived CDR1 and CDR2 are MNHEY and SMNVEV (reference sequence). The CDR3 DNA reads TGTGCCGGTGCGCGGGGGCCCTACAATGAGCAGTTCTTC. It codes for CAGARGPYNEQFF.

The chain combines TRBV2 with TRBJ1-6; D is ambiguous. The CDR3 length is 12 residues. From germline, CDR1 is SNHLY and CDR2 FYNNEI. V lost 6 bases and J 7 bases, leaving 7 bases between the germline ends. DNA for the CDR3: TGTGCCAGCAGCCCCGAAAATTCACCCCTCCACTTT. It codes for CASSPENSPLHF.

In its sample, this clonotype was seen once. The rearrangement links TRBV24-1 to TRBJ1-5, with a tentative D call TRBD1 (5 bases). V was clipped by 5 bases and J by 4 bases, with 14 bases between them. Germline CDR1 KGHDR, CDR2 SFDVKD. This CDR3 comprises 15 residues. The CDR3, as DNA: TGTGCCACCAGTGGGAATGACAGACTAAATCAGCCCCAGCATTTT. The encoded protein is CATSGNDRLNQPQHF.

As DNA, the CDR3 is TGTGCCAGCAGTATCGACAGGGGTGACTATGGCTACACCTTC. The encoded protein is CASSIDRGDYGYTF. This rearrangement joins TRBV28 to TRBJ1-2, with 8 bases lining up with TRBD1. The V segment lost 5 bases and the J segment 3 bases; nucleotides outside the gene matches: 5. This CDR3 has 14 amino acids. Germline V CDR1 and CDR2: MDHEN, SYDVKM.

This sequence joins TRBV3-1 and TRBJ1-5, with D perhaps matching TRBD1 (5 bases). Germline V gives CDR1 LGHDT, CDR2 YNNKEL (reference sequence). Trimming stripped 1 base from V and 4 bases from J, with 11 bases between. There are 15 residues in the CDR3. CDR3 region: CASSQVSGRNQPQHF. CDR3 DNA: TGTGCCAGCAGCCAAGTTTCAGGGAGGAATCAGCCCCAGCATTTT.

The chain employs TRBV7-2 and TRBJ2-3, with TRBD2 matching over 14 bases. The junction had 9 bases not matched to a gene; V was cut back by 5 bases and J by 14 bases. The CDR3 has 14 amino acids. Germline values: CDR1 SGHTA, CDR2 FQGNSA. The CDR3 loop is CASSAAGTSGRWYF. CDR3 coding DNA: TGTGCCAGCAGCGCAGCCGGGACTAGCGGGAGATGGTATTTT.

This clonotype was counted only a few times. This chain joins TRBV29-1 and TRBJ2-7; 14 positions agree with TRBD2. Germline trimming cut 0 bases from V and 3 bases from J; bases unmatched to any gene: 7. Germline V lookup: CDR1 SQVTM, CDR2 ANQGSEA. This CDR3 region has 17 residues. CDR3 in DNA: TGCAGCGTTGAAGACAGGACTAGCGGGAGGTCTGGCTACGAGCAGTACTTC. This codes for CSVEDRTSGRSGYEQYF.

The V and J genes are TRBV20-1 and TRBJ2-1; D is perhaps TRBD2 (6 bases). This CDR3 is 13 amino acids long. Trimming took 2 bases from V and 9 from J, leaving 14 bases between them. Germline CDR1 reads DFQATT; CDR2 reads SNEGSKA (reference sequence). Here the CDR3 DNA reads TGCAGTGCTAGACGAGTGGTGGGGGGTGAGCAGTTCTTC. Amino acid sequence: CSARRVVGGEQFF.

This clonotype was observed a handful of times. The rearrangement joins TRBV7-9 to TRBJ2-1; 9 positions match TRBD2. The V segment lost 5 bases and the J segment 5 bases; nucleotides outside the gene matches: 4. CDR1 and CDR2 (germline): SEHNR, FQNEAQ (reference sequence). CDR3 length: 14 amino acids. The CDR3 region has the DNA TGTGCCAGCAGCAGCAGACTAGCGGACAATGAGCAGTTCTTC. It translates to CASSSRLADNEQFF.

The chain combines TRBV12-3 or TRBV12-4 with TRBJ1-1, with no clear D. V lost 5 bases, J lost 8 bases, and 15 bases lay in between. This CDR3 spans 13 amino acids. For the CDR3, the DNA is TGTGCCAGCAGTGAAATCCTACAGCACGAAGCTTTCTTT. Its protein product is CASSEILQHEAFF.

The V and J genes are TRBV28 and TRBJ2-7; perhaps TRBD1 as D (5 bases). There are 13 residues in the CDR3. Between the trimmed V and J ends, which lost 5 bases and 4 bases, there was a span of 12 bases. CDR1 and CDR2 (germline): MDHEN, SYDVKM. CDR3 region: CASSVGVGYEQYF. The CDR3 region has the DNA TGTGCCAGCAGTGTAGGGGTGGGGTACGAGCAGTACTTC.

The rearrangement joins TRBV7-2 to TRBJ2-5, with D uncertain. The germline V and J ends were trimmed by 5 bases and 3 bases, with 10 bases remaining between them. In germline, CDR1 is SGHTA, CDR2 FQGNSA. There are 13 residues in the CDR3. The chain's CDR3 is CASSQELKETQYF. The CDR3 DNA is TGTGCCAGCAGCCAAGAACTTAAAGAGACCCAGTACTTC. The full variable domain, with the rest looked up from reference TRBV7-2 and TRBJ2-5, is GAGVSQSPSNKVTEKGKDVELRCDPISGHTALYWYRQSLGQGLEFLIYFQGNSAPDKSGLPSDRFSAERTGGSVSTLTIQRTQQEDSAVYLCASSQELKETQYFGPGTRLLVL.

The chain has TRBV28 and TRBJ2-5; tentative D call: TRBD1 (6 bases). TRBJ2-7 matches the DNA end more closely, so the J call is doubtful. The CDR3 sequence is 14 residues long. The germline V gene has CDR1 MDHEN and CDR2 SYDVKM. DNA of the CDR3: TGTGCCAGCAGTTTAAGTGGACAGTTCTACGAGCAGTACTTC. The encoded protein is CASSLSGQFYEQYF.

This clonotype was seen a few times. The chain uses TRBV20-1 and TRBJ2-1, with 9 nucleotides matching TRBD2. V shed 5 bases, J shed 4 bases, and the junction held 12 bases outside the gene matches. CDR1 is DFQATT, CDR2 SNEGSKA, per germline (reference sequence). The CDR3 runs to 16 residues. In DNA, the CDR3 is TGCAGTGCTCCACGGGGCGGGGGGGCCTTGTACAATGAGCAGTTCTTC. Its protein product is CSAPRGGGALYNEQFF.

This clonotype appeared once. The V and J genes are TRBV5-1 and TRBJ2-7; D is ambiguous. The end of the DNA is better explained by TRBJ2-5, so the J call may be wrong. The CDR3 totals 13 residues. Germline V gene sequence: CDR1 SGHRS, CDR2 YFSETQ. CDR3 DNA sequence: TGCGCCAGCAGCCCCGACTTACCGGAGACCCAGTACTTC. The encoded protein is CASSPDLPETQYF.